A selection of T cell receptor beta chains follows, all from one sample in a study of OX40 agonist ivuxolimab in advanced cancers. Sequencing was performed with immunoSEQ multiplex PCR; in TCRdb, only in-frame clones are kept and a portion is missing. Of some 50,000 clones detected, approximately 83% appear once; the ten largest clones hold roughly 15%. The sample in question was CD4+ or CD8+ T cells sorted from blood, obtained in a trial of the OX40 agonist ivuxolimab. Receptors originate from an adult with an advanced solid tumor such as melanoma, head and neck, liver or kidney cancer. Both conserved end residues are part of each CDR3. D genes are given only for firm matches. Size is omitted from some rows. Given values are once, few, many or a class for expanded clones.

TGTGCCAGTAGCTACGCCGGACAGGAGCAGTACTTC | CASSYAGQEQYF | NA | TRBJ2-7 | once | TRBV19
TGTGCCAGCAGTCTGGTCCTCGAAGGCAATCAGCCCCAGCATTTT | CASSLVLEGNQPQHF | NA | TRBJ1-5 | few | TRBV6-1
TGTGCCACCAGCAGAGATAGCGGGAACACTGAAGCTTTCTTT | CATSRDSGNTEAFF | NA | TRBJ1-1 | NA | TRBV15
TGTGCCAGCAGCTTAGTAGGAGGGGAGCTGTTTTTT | CASSLVGGELFF | NA | TRBJ2-2 | once | TRBV7-3
TGTGCCAGCTCACCACCCAGCGGCGGGAACGCTGAAGCTTTCTTT | CASSPPSGGNAEAFF | NA | TRBJ1-1 | NA | TRBV18
TGTGCCAGCAGCTTGCTTTCAGATAACCCAAAACTGTTTTTT | CASSLLSDNPKLFF | NA | TRBJ1-4 | NA | TRBV5-6
TGTGCCAGCAGTGACGGGACAGGGGGCGCTGGGGCCAACGTCCTGACTTTC | CASSDGTGGAGANVLTF | TRBD1 | TRBJ2-6 | NA | TRBV6-4
TGTGCCAGCAGCGTAACTAGCGGGAGGGCCTCCGGGGAGCTGTTTTTT | CASSVTSGRASGELFF | TRBD2 | TRBJ2-2 | NA | TRBV7-3
TGTGCCAGCAGCGAAGCATTGGGACTTGAAGCTTTCTTT | CASSEALGLEAFF | NA | TRBJ1-1 | once | TRBV6-1
TGCGCCAGCAGCCAAGTGGGACTAGTATATACGCAGTATTTT | CASSQVGLVYTQYF | TRBD2 | TRBJ2-3 | NA | TRBV4-1
TGTGCCAGCAGTTTCCCGGGACTAGCGGCTGAGCAGTTCTTC | CASSFPGLAAEQFF | TRBD2 | TRBJ2-1 | NA | TRBV6-1
TGCAGCGTTGAGACCCTGACAGGGTCCTCATCCTACGAGCAGTACTTC | CSVETLTGSSSYEQYF | TRBD1 | TRBJ2-7 | NA | TRBV29-1
TGTGCCAGCACCCCCGAAGACAGGTCCACTAGCACAGATACGCAGTATTTT | CASTPEDRSTSTDTQYF | NA | TRBJ2-3 | NA | TRBV21-1
TGCGCCAGCAGGCTGACCCCCTCCGGGACAGGGGGCCAAGGCTATGGCTACACCTTC | CASRLTPSGTGGQGYGYTF | TRBD1 | TRBJ1-2 | NA | TRBV5-1
TGTGCCAGCAGCTCCGACCAGGGGTTCTATGGCTACACCTTC | CASSSDQGFYGYTF | NA | TRBJ1-2 | NA | TRBV7-2
TGCGCCAGCAGCCATTCGACCGGGACAGGGGCCTACGAGCAGTACTTC | CASSHSTGTGAYEQYF | TRBD1 | TRBJ2-7 | NA | TRBV4-1
TGTGCCAGCAGTTATAGCGGGAGGGTTGAGTTAGGGGTCTCCTACAATGAGCAGTTCTTC | CASSYSGRVELGVSYNEQFF | TRBD2 | TRBJ2-1 | NA | TRBV6-7
TGTGCCAGCAGACCCCAAGCGGGAGGGAGCTCCTACAATGAGCAGTTCTTC | CASRPQAGGSSYNEQFF | TRBD2 | TRBJ2-1 | NA | TRBV19
TGTGCCAGCAGGGGGACGGACAAAAACACTGAAGCTTTCTTT | CASRGTDKNTEAFF | NA | TRBJ1-1 | NA | TRBV6-4
TGTGCCAGCAGCTACGGGGGAGTAGGGGGCTACGAGCAGTACTTC | CASSYGGVGGYEQYF | NA | TRBJ2-7 | NA | TRBV7-2
TGTGCCTGGAGTGTAGAGGGTGAGGCAGACAAGACCCAAGAGACCCAGTACTTC | CAWSVEGEADKTQETQYF | NA | TRBJ2-5 | once | TRBV30
TGCGCCACCTCCGGGGGAACAGATACGCAGTATTTT | CATSGGTDTQYF | NA | TRBJ2-3 | NA | TRBV5-1
TGTGCCAGCAGTTACACCCGCACAGATACGCAGTATTTT | CASSYTRTDTQYF | NA | TRBJ2-3 | NA | TRBV6-5
TGCGCCAGCAGCCAAGATGGGTACAATGAGCAGTTCTTC | CASSQDGYNEQFF | NA | TRBJ2-1 | NA | TRBV4-1
TGTGCCAGTAGCTTCTGGCAGGGAGGTGAAAAACTGTTTTTT | CASSFWQGGEKLFF | NA | TRBJ1-4 | NA | TRBV5-4
TGTGCCAGCAGCCAAGAAGCGGGAGTTGACACAGATACGCAGTATTTT | CASSQEAGVDTDTQYF | TRBD2 | TRBJ2-3 | NA | TRBV4-2
TGTGCCAGCAGCTTTGACTCTTTCGAGGGACCCAACGTCCTGACTTTC | CASSFDSFEGPNVLTF | NA | TRBJ2-6 | NA | TRBV5-4
TGTGCCAGCAACCCGGGGCCCCGTAGCGGGAGCCTCCCCGGGCCGGGGGCCCAGTACTTC | CASNPGPRSGSLPGPGAQYF | TRBD2 | TRBJ2-5 | NA | TRBV2
TGTGCCACCAGCAGAGATCGGCGTCGTGCGGCAGATACGCAGTATTTT | CATSRDRRRAADTQYF | NA | TRBJ2-3 | NA | TRBV15
TGTGCCAGCAAATGGGTGGGCACCGGGGAGCTGTTTTTT | CASKWVGTGELFF | NA | TRBJ2-2 | NA | TRBV27
TGTGCCAGCAGTTTCCTAGGGGCGGGACGCACAGATACGCAGTATTTT | CASSFLGAGRTDTQYF | NA | TRBJ2-3 | NA | TRBV27
TGTGCCAGCAGTGGGATAGCGGGAGTAGCCTACGAGCAGTACTTC | CASSGIAGVAYEQYF | TRBD2 | TRBJ2-7 | NA | TRBV28
TGTGCCAGCTCACCGGACAGGGGATGGCTCTACGAGCAGTACTTC | CASSPDRGWLYEQYF | TRBD1 | TRBJ2-7 | NA | TRBV18
TGTGCCAGCAGCTTACATCAGGGAGTGAATTCACCCCTCCACTTT | CASSLHQGVNSPLHF | NA | TRBJ1-6 | NA | TRBV7-8